The rows below give T cell receptor beta chains drawn from one sample of a study of T cells in Graves' hyperthyroidism and ophthalmopathy. TCRdb ran MiXCR on the multiplex PCR reads and lists one entry per CDR3 protein. The table includes around 23,000 distinct CDR3 sequences, approximately 49% detected once. Material: blood. Every receptor here comes from a woman aged 40 to 55 with Graves' hyperthyroidism that later progressed to Graves' ophthalmopathy. CDR3s include the opening cysteine and the closing phenylalanine or tryptophan. A D gene is named only where the DNA matches it firmly. Rows give clone size only sometimes, using once, few, many, or a class for an expanded clone.

abundance: medium-sized
v_gene: TRBV10-3
d_gene: TRBD2
j_gene: TRBJ2-7
CDR3nt: TGTGCCATCAGTGAACTAGCGGGAGCCTACGAGCAGTACTTC
CDR3aa: CAISELAGAYEQYF

abundance: few
v_gene: TRBV20-1
d_gene: .
j_gene: TRBJ2-1
CDR3nt: TGCAGTGCTAGAGTATACAATGAGCAGTTCTTC
CDR3aa: CSARVYNEQFF

abundance: few
v_gene: TRBV29-1
d_gene: .
j_gene: TRBJ2-2
CDR3nt: TGCAGCGTTGGAGGGGGGCGGTTACGCACCGGGGAGCTGTTTTTT
CDR3aa: CSVGGGRLRTGELFF

abundance: .
v_gene: TRBV20-1
d_gene: TRBD2
j_gene: TRBJ2-7
CDR3nt: TGCAGTGCTAGCGGGACCGGGACTAGCGAATTATACGAGCAGTACTTC
CDR3aa: CSASGTGTSELYEQYF

abundance: .
v_gene: TRBV5-5
d_gene: .
j_gene: TRBJ2-3
CDR3nt: TGTACCAGCAGCTCGAGAACTAGCACAGATACGCAGTATTTT
CDR3aa: CTSSSRTSTDTQYF

abundance: few
v_gene: TRBV15
d_gene: .
j_gene: TRBJ1-2
CDR3nt: TGTGCCACCAGCAGAGGTACGGGTGGCTACACCTTC
CDR3aa: CATSRGTGGYTF

abundance: .
v_gene: TRBV6-6
d_gene: TRBD1
j_gene: TRBJ2-7
CDR3nt: TGTGCCAGCAGTTCCCGGACAGGGGTTTCGAACGAGCAGTACTTC
CDR3aa: CASSSRTGVSNEQYF

abundance: .
v_gene: TRBV7-9
d_gene: .
j_gene: TRBJ2-3
CDR3nt: TGTGCCTCCTTCACGAGCTGGAGAGGCACGGATACGCAGTATTTT
CDR3aa: CASFTSWRGTDTQYF

abundance: .
v_gene: TRBV20-1
d_gene: .
j_gene: TRBJ2-7
CDR3nt: TGCAGTGCTAGGGACCCGCAGGGGTGGTCCTACGAGCAGTACTTC
CDR3aa: CSARDPQGWSYEQYF

abundance: medium-sized
v_gene: TRBV19
d_gene: TRBD2
j_gene: TRBJ2-1
CDR3nt: TGTGCCAGTAGTCCTAGCGGGATCGAGCAGTTCTTC
CDR3aa: CASSPSGIEQFF

abundance: .
v_gene: TRBV6-1
d_gene: .
j_gene: TRBJ1-3
CDR3nt: TGTGCCAGCAGTGAAGCCCCGACGGTGAACACCATATATTTT
CDR3aa: CASSEAPTVNTIYF

abundance: once
v_gene: TRBV9
d_gene: .
j_gene: TRBJ2-3
CDR3nt: TGTGCCAGCAGCCTGGACTACACAGATACGCAGTATTTT
CDR3aa: CASSLDYTDTQYF

abundance: .
v_gene: TRBV6-1
d_gene: .
j_gene: TRBJ2-7
CDR3nt: TGTACCAGCAGTGAAAAGATAGAGAGGAACAAGCAGTACTTC
CDR3aa: CTSSEKIERNKQYF

abundance: many
v_gene: TRBV6-8
d_gene: .
j_gene: TRBJ2-7
CDR3nt: TGTGCCCACGGGACCTCGTCCTACGAGCAGTACTTC
CDR3aa: CAHGTSSYEQYF

abundance: medium-sized
v_gene: TRBV9
d_gene: TRBD1
j_gene: TRBJ2-7
CDR3nt: TGTGCCAGCAACCCGGGACAGGGATCCTACGAGCAGTACTTC
CDR3aa: CASNPGQGSYEQYF

abundance: .
v_gene: TRBV5-1
d_gene: .
j_gene: TRBJ2-7
CDR3nt: TGCGCCAGCAGCCCGGAGGCTTCCTACGAGCAGTACTTC
CDR3aa: CASSPEASYEQYF

abundance: .
v_gene: TRBV20-1
d_gene: TRBD2
j_gene: TRBJ2-3
CDR3nt: TGCAGTGCCCACCCCCCGACGGGAGGGCTGGCAGATACGCAGTATTTT
CDR3aa: CSAHPPTGGLADTQYF

abundance: .
v_gene: TRBV19
d_gene: TRBD1
j_gene: TRBJ1-5
CDR3nt: TGTGCCAGTAGTTTCGGACAGGTTGATCAGCCCCAGCATTTT
CDR3aa: CASSFGQVDQPQHF

abundance: many
v_gene: TRBV3-1
d_gene: .
j_gene: TRBJ2-1
CDR3nt: TGTGCCAGCAGCCAAGAACAAGGCCAATATGAGTTCTTC
CDR3aa: CASSQEQGQYEFF

abundance: medium-sized
v_gene: TRBV24-1
d_gene: .
j_gene: TRBJ2-1
CDR3nt: TGTGCCACCACGGGGAGCCATGAGCAGTTCTTC
CDR3aa: CATTGSHEQFF

abundance: .
v_gene: TRBV20-1
d_gene: .
j_gene: TRBJ1-2
CDR3nt: TGCAACCCACAGCGATTTGACTATGGCTACACCTTC
CDR3aa: CNPQRFDYGYTF

abundance: .
v_gene: TRBV10-3
d_gene: .
j_gene: TRBJ1-1
CDR3nt: TGTGCCATCAGTGACTCCGGGAACACTGAAGCTTTCTTT
CDR3aa: CAISDSGNTEAFF

abundance: few
v_gene: TRBV29-1
d_gene: .
j_gene: TRBJ1-2
CDR3nt: TGCAGCGGGTTCAACGGATATGGCTACACCTTC
CDR3aa: CSGFNGYGYTF

abundance: .
v_gene: TRBV7-9
d_gene: TRBD1
j_gene: TRBJ1-2
CDR3nt: TGTGCCAGCAGCATGAGGGACAGTTATAGGGACTTCTATGGCTACACCTTC
CDR3aa: CASSMRDSYRDFYGYTF